The clone carrying this T cell receptor (gamma chain) was detected once. Its antigen is not identified. CDR3 size: 15 residues. The germline V gene has CDR1 VENAVY and CDR2 YDSYNSRV. V shed 11 bases and J 3 bases; nucleotides not matched to a gene: 15. After alphabeta T cell depletion, CD3+ Vdelta1+ Vdelta2- thymocytes were sorted. Sorted Vdelta1+ thymocytes were about 97% to 99.6% pure. This entry belongs to a study of Vδ1+ human thymocytes. Study-wide results and limits: Thymic TRG and TRD repertoires appeared highly polyclonal, with Gaussian CDR3 length distributions. Unlike peripheral blood Vdelta1+ controls, thymic delta-chain sequences included about 20% Vdelta2 and few Vdelta3.

Sequences come from RNA converted to cDNA by reverse transcription. Multiplex PCR used pooled V-gene forward primers and a constant-region reverse primer to amplify CDR3s. TCRdb fed the multiplex PCR reads into CATT to redo clone calling. The sample lists about 36,000 gamma-chain clones, around 20% occurring once. This receptor was identified in a girl in the first two years of life who had congenital heart surgery. Sequencing used Vdelta1+ gamma-delta thymocytes from the thymus. Subset reported: FACS-sorted CD3+ TCRalphabeta- TCRVdelta1+ TCRVdelta2- thymocytes. V and J are TRGV8 and TRGJP1. CDR3 nucleotide sequence: TGTGCCATCAAAGGGGTGGTCTCCACTGGTTGGTTCAAGATATTT. This sequence encodes CAIKGVVSTGWFKIF.